These 22 T cell receptor beta chains were all obtained from the same sample, sequenced in a study of breast tumors, draining lymph nodes, adjacent tissues. Breast cancer patients provided tissue from their axillary draining lymph nodes. TCRdb analysed the multiplex PCR reads with MiXCR anew, one entry per CDR3 protein. The sample lists about 130,000 distinct CDR3 sequences; about 22% were seen once. The sequenced sample consisted of axillary lymph node tissue. The receptors here all came from a female donor with breast cancer. Some clones in this sample may be carry-over from other donors' samples.

There are many counts of this clonotype. V and J are TRBV4-1 and TRBJ2-7; D gene uncertain. Looked up from germline, CDR1 is MGHRA and CDR2 is YSYEKL. Trimming removed 4 bases from V and 4 bases from J, with 14 bases in between. The CDR3 runs to 14 residues. The CDR3 DNA is TGCGCCAGCAGCCCGACTTCCGATGGGTACGAGCAGTACTTC. It yields the protein CASSPTSDGYEQYF.

With respect to this clonotype: The final CDR3 position lacks the conserved phenylalanine or tryptophan, pointing to a likely read error. The chain carries TRBV30 and TRBJ2-1; D is tentatively TRBD1 or TRBD2 (5 bases each). The CDR3 loop spans 15 amino acids. V was trimmed by 3 bases and J by 0 bases, leaving 12 bases between them. CDR1 and CDR2 from the germline V gene are GTSNPN and SVGIG (reference sequence). CDR3 sequence: CAWSGTLSSYNEQFL. CDR3 in DNA: TGTGCCTGGAGCGGGACGTTGAGCTCCTACAATGAGCAGTTCCTC.

V gene TRBV20-1 combines with J gene TRBJ2-5, with D maybe TRBD2 (5 bases). Trimming cost V 3 bases and J 1 base, with 12 bases left between them. Germline CDR1 DFQATT, CDR2 SNEGSKA (reference sequence). The CDR3 has 14 residues. In nucleotides, the CDR3 is TGCAGTGCTAGGGGCGGGCAGACCCAAGAGACCCAGTACTTC. Translation: CSARGGQTQETQYF.

In regard to this clonotype: Because the CDR3 is missing its conserved closing phenylalanine or tryptophan, this is likely a read error. The J gene is TRBJ2-3, the V gene TRBV4-3; 8 nucleotides line up with TRBD2. Unmatched junction bases numbered 14, after V lost 0 bases and J lost 6 bases. CDR1 and CDR2 (germline): LGHNA, YSLEER. The CDR3 extends over 18 amino acids. CDR3 loop: CASSQDRAGVQFTDTQYI. The DNA for the CDR3 is TGCGCCAGCAGCCAAGATCGAGCGGGAGTTCAATTTACGGATACGCAGTATATT.

This clonotype was counted many times. J is TRBJ2-2 and V is TRBV7-9; D might be TRBD1 (5 bases). Looked up from germline, CDR1 is SEHNR and CDR2 is FQNEAQ (reference sequence). V was shortened by 3 bases and J by 5 bases, with 13 bases between the two germline ends. The CDR3 runs 15 residues. CDR3 protein: CASSFSLQGTGELFF. CDR3 coding DNA: TGTGCCAGCAGCTTTTCGTTGCAGGGAACCGGGGAGCTGTTTTTT.

This clonotype was seen many times. The chain uses TRBV9 and TRBJ2-1, with a tentative D call TRBD2 (5 bases). The length of the CDR3 is 16 residues. CDR1 and CDR2 from the germline V gene are SGDLS and YYNGEE. Trimming pared 4 bases from V and 0 bases from J, leaving 14 bases between. CDR3 sequence reads: CASSPRTGSSYNEQFF. The CDR3 DNA sequence: TGTGCCAGCAGCCCTCGGACGGGAAGCTCCTACAATGAGCAGTTCTTC.

Of note for this clonotype: Just one base apart from a much larger clone, this may be a read error. Because the CDR3's place on the DNA is in doubt, the DNA is left out and the CDR3 is given as listed by TCRdb. The rearrangement uses TRBV2 and TRBJ2-1; TRBD1 reflects the table's D call only, with no check against the DNA. The CDR3 is 12 residues long, ends included. CDR1 SNHLY and CDR2 FYNNEI come from the germline V gene. Here the CDR3 reads CASREVGQGAFF.

This clonotype showed up many times. The gene calls are TRBV5-1 and TRBJ2-3, with a weak D call TRBD1 (6 bases). Germline V gene data show CDR1 as SGHRS and CDR2 as YFSETQ. V gave up 4 bases and J gave up 2 bases, with 20 bases separating them. This CDR3 is built from 17 residues. CDR3 bases: TGCGCCAGCAGCCCCCCCCCTACAGGGTTGAACACAGATACGCAGTATTTT. Residues: CASSPPPTGLNTDTQYF.

This clonotype was seen repeatedly, ten times or more. The gene calls are TRBV2 and TRBJ2-1; 9 nucleotides agree with TRBD2. The CDR3 length is 17 residues. The germline V gene encodes CDR1 SNHLY and CDR2 FYNNEI. Unmatched junction bases numbered 17, after V lost 0 bases and J lost 14 bases. The CDR3 sequence: CASSEAVGYPSGKAEFF. The CDR3 DNA follows: TGTGCCAGCAGTGAAGCTGTAGGGTATCCTAGCGGGAAAGCAGAGTTCTTC. The entire variable domain, with the rest obtained from reference TRBV2 and TRBJ2-1, is as follows: EPEVTQTPSHQVTQMGQEVILRCVPISNHLYFYWYRQILGQKVEFLVSFYNNEISEKSEIFDDQFSVERPDGSNFTLKIRSTKLEDSAMYFCASSEAVGYPSGKAEFFGPGTRLTVL.

This clonotype was seen ten or more times. The chain uses TRBV7-9 and TRBJ2-3; D possibly corresponds to TRBD1 (6 bases). The CDR3 is made up of 15 amino acids. The germline CDR1 and CDR2 sequences are SEHNR and FQNEAQ (reference sequence). V shed 4 bases and J shed 2 bases, with 13 bases lying between them. Here the CDR3 DNA reads TGTGCCAGCAGCTCTCCGGGACACCTCACAGATACGCAGTATTTT. Residues: CASSSPGHLTDTQYF.

This clonotype was seen ten or more times. The rearrangement uses TRBV7-2 and TRBJ1-5, with 7 bases fitting TRBD1. Germline lookup yields CDR1 SGHTA and CDR2 FQGNSA. After removal of 1 base from V and 9 bases from J, the junction contained 6 bases not matched to a gene. The CDR3 is 14 residues long. CDR3 in amino acids: CASSLDRGPRPQHF. Written as DNA, the CDR3 is TGTGCCAGCAGCTTAGATAGGGGGCCACGGCCCCAGCATTTT.

The chain combines TRBV19 with TRBJ2-3; D is uncertain. V lost 9 bases to trimming and J lost 5 bases, with 21 bases between them. Germline V gene lookup returns CDR1 LNHDA and CDR2 SQIVND (reference sequence). This CDR3 contains 15 residues. The CDR3 reads CASNRAASRRDTQYF. The CDR3 DNA sequence: TGTGCCAGCAATAGGGCGGCCTCAAGGAGAGATACGCAGTATTTT.

This clonotype appeared many times. This chain connects TRBV20-1 to TRBJ1-4; D remains ambiguous. This CDR3 contains 15 residues. The V and J ends lost 7 bases and 0 bases respectively, with 15 bases between them. From germline, CDR1 is DFQATT and CDR2 SNEGSKA (reference sequence). CDR3 sequence reads: CSVDKNDATNEKLFF. The CDR3 DNA sequence: TGCAGTGTCGACAAAAATGATGCAACTAATGAAAAACTGTTTTTT.

CDR3 protein: CASSFFRPSGRLKTYEQYF. CDR3 nucleotides: TGTGCCAGCAGCTTTTTCCGGCCTAGCGGGAGGTTAAAAACCTACGAGCAGTACTTC. V usage is TRBV11-2 and J usage is TRBJ2-7, with 11 positions matching TRBD2. Germline V gene data show CDR1 as SGHAT and CDR2 as FQNNGV. The trim removed 3 bases at V and 2 bases at J, leaving 15 bases unmatched. The CDR3 spans 19 residues.

This clonotype was observed at least ten times. The chain has TRBV5-4 and TRBJ2-1, with 9 bases lining up with TRBD1. CDR1 is SGHNT and CDR2 is YYREEE in the germline V gene (reference sequence). The V gene end was trimmed by 4 bases and the J gene end by 8 bases; junction bases not matched to a gene: 10. This CDR3 region has 15 residues. The CDR3 spells CASSPRTGEIYEQFF. The CDR3 bases are TGTGCCAGCAGCCCCCGGACAGGGGAGATCTATGAGCAGTTCTTC.

Note on this clonotype: This may arise from a read error, as a much more abundant clone is one base away. This CDR3 is missing its conserved last phenylalanine or tryptophan, likely due to a read error. The chain combines TRBV6-5 with TRBJ2-5; D call uncertain. This CDR3 spans 15 amino acids. Trimming shortened V by 2 bases and J by 1 base, and 11 bases separated the two germline ends. The germline V gene has CDR1 MNHEY and CDR2 SVGAGI. In DNA form, the CDR3 reads TGTGCCAGCAGTTACGGTGGAGAACCCCAAGAGACCCAGTACCTC. Translating it yields CASSYGGEPQETQYL.

This clonotype appeared many times. The chain couples TRBV20-1 to TRBJ2-7; 12 bases map to TRBD1. This CDR3 has 14 residues. The trim removed 3 bases at V and 5 bases at J, leaving 5 bases unmatched. Germline CDR1 and CDR2: DFQATT and SNEGSKA (reference sequence). The CDR3 is CSARSGQGADEQYF. The CDR3 nucleotides are TGCAGTGCTAGGTCGGGACAGGGGGCCGACGAGCAGTACTTC.

This clonotype was recorded at least ten times. The chain employs TRBV7-2 and TRBJ2-1, with 8 bases aligning to TRBD2. The CDR3 runs to 19 residues. Trimming took 2 bases from V and 1 from J; bases not matched to a gene: 13. The germline CDR1 and CDR2 sequences are SGHTA and FQGNSA. The CDR3 coding sequence is TGTGCCAGCAGCTTACGGGGGGGCGCCCAGATCGGGTCCTACAATGAGCAGTTCTTC. It codes for CASSLRGGAQIGSYNEQFF.

This chain connects TRBV28 to TRBJ2-1; 9 bases align to TRBD1. The CDR3 is 14 residues long. V shed 6 bases, J shed 6 bases, and the junction held 6 bases outside the gene matches. CDR1 and CDR2 from the germline V gene are MDHEN and SYDVKM. The DNA of the CDR3 is TGTGCCAGCAGCGGACAGGGGTATGCCAATGAGCAGTTCTTC. As protein: CASSGQGYANEQFF.

A note on this clonotype: A much larger clone sits a single nucleotide away, making a read error possible. This sequence joins TRBV4-1 and TRBJ2-2; TRBD1 aligns across 9 bases. Germline V CDR1 and CDR2: MGHRA, YSYEKL. There are 16 residues in the CDR3. The CDR3 DNA sequence: TGTGCCAGCAGCCAAGGGGACAGGGCACTCGGCGGGGAGCTGTTTTTT. It yields the protein CASSQGDRALGGELFF.

On this clonotype itself: The CDR3 does not end in the conserved phenylalanine or tryptophan, so this is likely a read error. The chain carries TRBV12-3 or TRBV12-4 and TRBJ1-2; 7 bases match TRBD1. The CDR3 has 13 amino acids. V shed 6 bases, J shed 6 bases, and the junction held 7 bases outside the gene matches. CDR3 nucleotide sequence: TGTGCCAGCAGCCAAAGGGGGCGGGATGGCTACACCCTC. It yields the protein CASSQRGRDGYTL.

This clonotype was seen repeatedly, ten times or more. J is TRBJ2-2 and V is TRBV5-1, with TRBD2 as a possible D gene (6 bases). The CDR3 contains 16 residues. Trimming removed 2 bases at V and 0 bases at J, with 11 bases between. Germline V gene sequence: CDR1 SGHRS, CDR2 YFSETQ. CDR3 region: CASSFAGTANTGELFF. The DNA of the CDR3 is TGCGCCAGCAGCTTCGCGGGGACCGCGAACACCGGGGAGCTGTTTTTT.